A single sample gave rise to the 11 T cell receptor beta chains below, sequenced in a study of CD8+ T cells in alopecia areata. The authors extracted RNA and reverse transcribed it into cDNA as the sequencing template. The protocol was immunoSEQ multiplex PCR, while the TCRdb copy is restricted to in-frame clones and leaves out a portion. Here the sample spans approximately 160,000 clones, approximately 60% being singletons. As to treatment: oral pan-JAK inhibitor, 5-10 mg twice daily. This specimen was CD4+ T cells sorted from blood, taken at week 24, from a patient treated with tofacitinib. The receptors shown here come from a human donor with alopecia areata.

This sequence joins TRBV27 and TRBJ1-1; 9 nucleotides line up with TRBD1. Germline CDR1 reads MNHEY; CDR2 reads SMNVEV (reference sequence). The CDR3 is 14 amino acids. Trimming took 5 bases from V and 3 from J; bases not matched to a gene: 4. CDR3 bases: TGTGCCAGCAGTAGGACAGGGGCGTACACTGAAGCTTTCTTT. It translates to CASSRTGAYTEAFF.

The V call is TRBV25-1, the J call TRBJ1-1; TRBD1 matches at 11 bases. The CDR3 spans 17 residues. V was clipped by 2 bases and J by 5 bases; unmatched bases: 10. The germline V gene has CDR1 MGHDK and CDR2 SYGVNS. The CDR3 DNA reads TGTGCCAGCAGTGAACGGGGAATAGGGACAGGGGGGACTGAAGCTTTCTTT. This codes for CASSERGIGTGGTEAFF. Using reference TRBV25-1 and TRBJ1-1 for the parts outside the CDR3, the full variable domain is EADIYQTPRYLVIGTGKKITLECSQTMGHDKMYWYQQDPGMELHLIHYSYGVNSTEKGDLSSESTVSRIRTEHFPLTLESARPSHTSQYLCASSERGIGTGGTEAFFGQGTRLTVV.

J is TRBJ1-5 and V is TRBV30; D unresolved. V lost 0 bases to trimming and J lost 2 bases, with 8 bases between them. This CDR3 comprises 14 residues. Germline lookup yields CDR1 GTSNPN and CDR2 SVGIG (reference sequence). CDR3 residues: CAWSVDSGNQPQHF. Here the CDR3 DNA reads TGTGCCTGGAGTGTGGATTCGGGCAATCAGCCCCAGCATTTT. The full variable domain, in which reference TRBV30 and TRBJ1-5 provide the parts outside the CDR3, is SQTIHQWPATLVQPVGSPLSLECTVEGTSNPNLYWYRQAAGRGLQLLFYSVGIGQISSEVPQNLSASRPQDRQFILSSKKLLLSDSGFYLCAWSVDSGNQPQHFGDGTRLSIL.

V is TRBV30 and J is TRBJ1-1; 8 nucleotides match TRBD1. CDR3 length equals 15 residues. V gave up 4 bases and J gave up 0 bases; unmatched junction bases: 7. Per germline, CDR1 GTSNPN and CDR2 SVGIG (reference sequence). The CDR3 loop is CAWTDRGGLNTEAFF. As DNA, the CDR3 is TGTGCCTGGACTGACAGGGGCGGGTTGAACACTGAAGCTTTCTTT.

This clone was picked up a small number of times. V usage is TRBV2 and J usage is TRBJ2-3, with D unresolved. The CDR3 loop spans 11 amino acids. The V end lost 4 bases, the J end lost 5 bases, and 4 bases lay between the germline ends. Germline values: CDR1 SNHLY, CDR2 FYNNEI. The CDR3 DNA reads TGTGCCAGCAGTGGAGGAGATACGCAGTATTTT. The encoded protein is CASSGGDTQYF.

The CDR3 DNA is TGCGCCAGCAGCGTCCTAGCGGGGGGCCCGGGAGAGACCCAGTACTTC. Translating it yields CASSVLAGGPGETQYF. This chain joins TRBV5-1 and TRBJ2-5; TRBD2 aligns across 11 bases. Per germline, CDR1 SGHRS and CDR2 YFSETQ. J was trimmed by 4 bases and V by 4 bases; bases with no gene match: 9. The CDR3 totals 16 residues.

This clone was recorded a few times. This chain links TRBV7-9 with TRBJ2-7; D tentatively reads TRBD1 or TRBD2 (5 bases each). The CDR3 has 13 residues. The V and J ends lost 5 bases and 5 bases respectively, with 13 bases between them. In germline, CDR1 is SEHNR, CDR2 FQNEAQ (reference sequence). As DNA, the CDR3 is TGTGCCAGCAGCCCTAAGGGACCAGACGAGCAGTACTTC. It yields the protein CASSPKGPDEQYF.

In its sample, this clone was seen a few times. This sequence joins TRBV10-3 and TRBJ2-5, with a weak D call TRBD1 (5 bases). Trimming took off 6 bases at V and 2 bases at J, with 10 bases between the two ends. The CDR3 loop spans 13 amino acids. Germline V gene data show CDR1 as ENHRY and CDR2 as SYGVKD. In DNA, the CDR3 is TGTGCCATCAGACTTCAGGGACAAGAGACCCAGTACTTC. Residues: CAIRLQGQETQYF.

This chain joins TRBV30 and TRBJ1-2, with a tentative D call TRBD1 (5 bases). The CDR3 contains 14 residues. Germline-derived CDR1 and CDR2 are GTSNPN and SVGIG (reference sequence). The V end was cut by 1 base, the J end by 6 bases, with 15 bases between. The CDR3, as DNA: TGTGCCTGGAGTGAGGGGAGGGGCGGAGATGGCTACACCTTC. Encoded protein: CAWSEGRGGDGYTF.

The chain couples TRBV7-9 to TRBJ2-1, with TRBD2 matching 9 bases. With 5 bases clipped from V and 4 bases from J, the junction kept 6 bases outside the gene matches. This CDR3 is built from 15 residues. Germline V gene sequence: CDR1 SEHNR, CDR2 FQNEAQ (reference sequence). The CDR3 bases are TGTGCCAGCAGCAAACCTAGCGGGGTTTACAATGAGCAGTTCTTC. Translating gives CASSKPSGVYNEQFF.

This clone was seen a handful of times. The chain has TRBV7-8 and TRBJ1-4; no firm D call. Trimming left V 1 base short and J 3 bases short, with 9 bases between. Germline lookup yields CDR1 SGHVS and CDR2 FQNEAQ. The CDR3 is 15 amino acids. The CDR3, as DNA: TGTGCCAGCAGCTTAGTTTCCGGAGCTAATGAAAAACTGTTTTTT. It specifies CASSLVSGANEKLFF.